This TCR beta chain comes out of a study of cytomegalovirus exposure and HLA in healthy donors. This clone was detected once. The study ran its PCR with 60 Vbeta and 13 Jbeta primers. Produced via immunoSEQ multiplex PCR; TCRdb's table is partial and in-frame only. Of 80,000 to 100,000 clones in the sample, roughly three quarters are singletons; the top ten hold 1.4%. Sample: PBMCs. The clonotype originates from a man aged 40-49 years in good health and CMV-seronegative.

CDR3 nucleotide sequence: TGTGCCAGCAGTGACCGACAGGGGGCAACGAACACTGAAGCTTTCTTT. It translates to CASSDRQGATNTEAFF. V and J are TRBV6-1 and TRBJ1-1; the match to TRBD1 covers 10 bases. The germline V gene encodes CDR1 MNHNS and CDR2 SASEGT. Trimming cost V 3 bases and J 1 base; bases outside gene matches: 5. The CDR3 extends over 16 amino acids.